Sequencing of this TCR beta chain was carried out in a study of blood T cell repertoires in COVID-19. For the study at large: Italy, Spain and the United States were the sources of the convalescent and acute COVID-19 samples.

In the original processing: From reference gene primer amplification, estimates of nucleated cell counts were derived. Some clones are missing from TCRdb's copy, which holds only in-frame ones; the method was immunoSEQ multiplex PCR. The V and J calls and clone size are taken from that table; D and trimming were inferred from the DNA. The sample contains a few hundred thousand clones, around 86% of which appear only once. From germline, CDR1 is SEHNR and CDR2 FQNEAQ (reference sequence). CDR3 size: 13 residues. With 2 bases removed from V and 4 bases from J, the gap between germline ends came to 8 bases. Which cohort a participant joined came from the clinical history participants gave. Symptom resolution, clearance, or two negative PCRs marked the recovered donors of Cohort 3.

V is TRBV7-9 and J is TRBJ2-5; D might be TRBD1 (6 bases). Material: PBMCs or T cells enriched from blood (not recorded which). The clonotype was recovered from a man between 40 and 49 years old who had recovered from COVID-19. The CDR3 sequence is CASSLRGGETQYF. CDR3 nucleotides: TGTGCCAGCAGCTTAAGAGGGGGAGAGACCCAGTACTTC.